This entry features one T cell receptor (beta chain) sequence. There are a few counts of this clonotype. Its antigen is unknown. No per-base quality is available; no much larger clone lies one base away. The TCR beta CDR3 regions were amplified from the RNA transcripts. The TCR CDR3 was subjected to a first round of RT-PCR using the HTBI primer set and the Qiagen OneStep RT-PCR kit. Libraries were constructed in a second round of multiplex PCR, after which size selection and purification were performed. Paired-end sequencing of the libraries was performed with 100 bp reads on an Illumina HiSeq2000. As for the original processing: SOAPnuke was used to process the raw data, throwing out any read that contained adapters or uncalled bases, had a mean Phred below 15, or lacked an exact constant-primer or identifier match. COPE v1.2.5 was used to merge the high-quality paired reads, and each unique nucleotide sequence was defined as a clonotype. MiTCR v1.1 was used to align the clonotypes against IMGT TRBV, TRBD and TRBJ reference segments. The analysis was restricted to V-J combinations with a frequency above 0.0001, which together covered over 99% of the repertoires. The TCS score was defined as the ratio of F50 (clonal expansion) to E x V (chaos), calculated using BLOSUM62-based TCRdist between CDR3 peptides within each V-J. Welch's t-statistics and random forest reduced around 520 V-J features to 10 to 15, which were used in a naive Bayes classifier (R e1071). TCRdb reprocessing: public reads trimmed at Q25 with fastp, clones called with MiXCR, in-frame beta chains kept. Every entry covers one CDR3 protein and lists the most common genes and DNA from its rows. The V and J calls come from TCRdb's annotation, not from the publication. The sample has roughly 380,000 distinct CDR3 sequences on record, 13% of them singletons. Less than 25% of the sample lies in the top ten.

Hyperthyroidism patients were newly diagnosed, had a disease duration of under 2 months, and were aged 18 to 65 years. The study excluded patients with uncontrolled infections, other autoimmune diseases, pregnancy or lactation. Clinical symptoms, serum thyroxine and TRAb, thyroid ultrasound, and orbital computed tomography formed the basis for the diagnoses. For progressor patients, blood was drawn at the first diagnosis of hyperthyroidism, before any ophthalmopathy symptoms had appeared. PBMCs were isolated from more than 9 ml of fresh peripheral blood by Ficoll-Paque density gradient centrifugation. Patients classed as progressors first received a Graves' hyperthyroidism diagnosis and then went on to develop ophthalmopathy during follow-up. Total RNA was extracted with Trizol reagent, and quality was checked on an Agilent 2100 Bioanalyzer. From the cysteine through the phenylalanine, the CDR3 covers 16 amino acids. Kept here is only the CDR3 DNA, which spans 48 bases and is read in frame from base 1. CDR1 and CDR2 were assigned from the germline V gene as SGHRS and YFSETQ. Trimming accounts for 4 bases at V and 3 bases at J, while the number of junction bases matched to no gene is 6.

The data were taken from a study of T cells in Graves' hyperthyroidism and ophthalmopathy (dated by TCRdb to about 2019). For context, the study as a whole: Peripheral blood was sampled at the time of initial diagnosis, prior to any treatment. Prospective prediction of ophthalmopathy was tested in an independent validation cohort consisting of roughly 20 hyperthyroidism patients and some 15 patients who later progressed to ophthalmopathy. The paper describes TCR Vbeta CDR3 sequencing of around 130 peripheral blood samples, made up of fewer than 50 ophthalmopathy patients, approximately 73 hyperthyroidism patients and 17 progressor patients. Once sampling was done, hyperthyroidism patients were given methimazole at a starting dose of 30 mg daily, whereas ophthalmopathy patients were given high-dose intravenous methylprednisolone. The approximately 95 discovery patients were divided at random into training and test sets in a 7:3 ratio. Thyroid tissue and blood T-cell repertoires from six Graves' hyperthyroidism patients were also compared in the study. A discovery cohort of about 100 patients, approximately 45 with Graves' ophthalmopathy and about 60 with stable Graves' hyperthyroidism, was used to find distinguishing TCR V-J signatures. What the study reported, not specific to this receptor: Sample size was not statistically predetermined, and investigators were not blinded to group allocation. A model built on a 13 V-J signature distinguished ophthalmopathy from stable hyperthyroidism, reaching around 90% sensitivity and 81.08% specificity in cross-validation and 80%/75% in testing. In validation, the model predicted progression to ophthalmopathy a median of about 6.8 months before onset, with over 60% sensitivity and roughly 77% specificity. Most expanded thyroid clonotypes (frequency above 0.001) were also detected in blood, suggesting blood repertoires may reflect thyroid immune responses.

Recombination joined TRBV5-1 with TRBJ1-6, with TRBD1 identical over 8 junction bases. What was sequenced was blood. The TCR was taken from a young man with Graves' hyperthyroidism that later progressed to Graves' ophthalmopathy. The DNA sequence follows: TGCGCCAGCAGCACCGGACAGGGCCACTATAATTCACCCCTCCACTTT. Its protein reads: CASSTGQGHYNSPLHF.